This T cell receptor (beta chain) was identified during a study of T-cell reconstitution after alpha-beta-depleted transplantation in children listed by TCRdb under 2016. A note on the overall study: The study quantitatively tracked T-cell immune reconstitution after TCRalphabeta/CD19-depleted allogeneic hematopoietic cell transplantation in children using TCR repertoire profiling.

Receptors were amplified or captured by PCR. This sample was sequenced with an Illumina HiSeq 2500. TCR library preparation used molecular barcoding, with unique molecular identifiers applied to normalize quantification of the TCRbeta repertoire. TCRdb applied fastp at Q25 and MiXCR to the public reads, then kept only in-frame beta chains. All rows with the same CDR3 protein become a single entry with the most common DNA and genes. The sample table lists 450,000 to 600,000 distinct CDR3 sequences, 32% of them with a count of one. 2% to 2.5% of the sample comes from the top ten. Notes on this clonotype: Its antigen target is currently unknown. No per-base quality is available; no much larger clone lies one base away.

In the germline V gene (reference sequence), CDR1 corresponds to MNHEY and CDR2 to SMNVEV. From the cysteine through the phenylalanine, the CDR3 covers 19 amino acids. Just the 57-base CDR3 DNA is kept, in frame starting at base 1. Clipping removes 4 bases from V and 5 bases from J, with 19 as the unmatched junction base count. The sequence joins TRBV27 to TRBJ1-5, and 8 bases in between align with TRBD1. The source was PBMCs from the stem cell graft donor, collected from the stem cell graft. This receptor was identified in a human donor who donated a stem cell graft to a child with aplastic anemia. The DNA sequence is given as TGTGCCAGCAGTTCCAACCCCCTGACAGGGGATAGGGCACATCAGCCCCAGCATTTT. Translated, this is CASSSNPLTGDRAHQPQHF.